Below, 15 T cell receptor beta chains from the same sample are listed, as sequenced in a study of blood T cell repertoires in COVID-19 (dated by TCRdb to about 2020). To prepare the library, the immunoSEQ multiplex PCR assay was applied. TCRdb limited this immuneACCESS table to in-frame rearrangements with V and J called. A share of clones is missing; checked studies link under half to unresolved V genes, and the rest is unexplained. A total of some 500,000 clones appear in this sample, 85% to 90% of them only once. About 1.7% of the sample belongs to the ten largest clones. Sequencing was performed on PBMCs or T cells enriched from blood (not recorded which). The source of these receptors is a woman aged 40 to 50 who had recovered from COVID-19.

The genes are TRBV18 and TRBJ2-2; tentative D call: TRBD2 (5 bases). Germline lookup yields CDR1 KGHSH and CDR2 LQKENI. This CDR3 has 17 amino acids. Trimming took 4 bases from V and 5 from J, leaving 20 bases between them. The CDR3 reads CASSRESGSYPTGELFF. Here the CDR3 DNA reads TGTGCCAGCTCACGCGAGTCGGGGTCCTACCCTACCGGGGAGCTGTTTTTT.

On this clone itself: The junction and the germline gene differ at one end; a read error may be behind it. The chain joins TRBV5-4 to TRBJ2-3; tentatively, D is TRBD2 (5 bases). CDR3 length: 15 amino acids. Germline CDR1 reads SGHNT; CDR2 reads YYREEE (reference sequence). CDR3 DNA: TGTGCCAGCAGCTCAGTGCGAGACTCGAAAGGGAGCGGCTCTTTT. Its translation is CASSSVRDSKGSGSF.

This clone occurred once. The chain has TRBV5-5 and TRBJ1-1; no clear D. Trimming removed 1 base at V and 2 bases at J, with 3 bases between. The CDR3 consists of 12 residues. CDR1 SGHKS and CDR2 YYEKEE come from the germline V gene (reference sequence). CDR3 sequence (DNA): TGTGCCAGCAGCTTGCAAAACACTGAAGCTTTCTTT. Translating gives CASSLQNTEAFF. Combining the CDR3 with reference TRBV5-5 and TRBJ1-1 gives the whole variable domain DAGVTQSPTHLIKTRGQQVTLRCSPISGHKSVSWYQQVLGQGPQFIFQYYEKEERGRGNFPDRFSARQFPNYSSELNVNALLLGDSALYLCASSLQNTEAFFGQGTRLTVV.

The gene calls are TRBV7-2 and TRBJ2-7, with a possible D match to TRBD1 (5 bases). CDR1 SGHTA and CDR2 FQGNSA come from the germline V gene. Deletions cut 5 bases from V and 10 bases from J, with 33 bases between. CDR3 size: 18 residues. CDR3 amino acids: CASSPGFWGPPERSSQYF. The CDR3 bases are TGTGCCAGCAGCCCCGGTTTTTGGGGCCCCCCGGAAAGGAGCAGCCAGTACTTC.

V is TRBV3-1 (or the pseudogene TRBV3-2) and J is TRBJ2-1; TRBD1 matches at 8 bases. The CDR3 covers 16 residues. The junction had 15 bases not matched to a gene; V was cut back by 4 bases and J by 10 bases. Germline V lookup: CDR1 LGHDT, CDR2 YNNKEL (reference sequence). The CDR3 is CASSPSAGTGPSEQFF. The CDR3 DNA sequence: TGTGCCAGCAGCCCGTCGGCTGGGACAGGCCCATCCGAGCAGTTCTTC.

This sequence joins TRBV6-2 or TRBV6-3 and TRBJ2-7, with 7 nucleotides matching TRBD1. V was pared by 5 bases and J by 4 bases, with 8 bases of the junction left unmatched. Germline V gives CDR1 MNHEY, CDR2 SVGEGT. This CDR3 is 14 amino acids long. The CDR3 coding sequence is TGTGCCAGCAGTCGGCTCAGGGGGTGGTACGAGCAGTACTTC. This codes for CASSRLRGWYEQYF.

The gene calls are TRBV4-3 and TRBJ2-1; 11 bases map to TRBD2. In germline, CDR1 is LGHNA, CDR2 YSLEER. The CDR3 spans 15 residues. The V gene end was trimmed by 6 bases and the J gene end by 2 bases; junction bases not matched to a gene: 3. This CDR3 is CASSGSGRAYNEQFF. CDR3 nucleotides: TGCGCCAGCAGTGGTAGCGGGAGGGCCTACAATGAGCAGTTCTTC.

This rearrangement joins TRBV5-6 to TRBJ2-3; 12 bases map to TRBD1. CDR1 is SGHDT, CDR2 YYEEEE, per germline. CDR3 length equals 15 residues. With V trimmed by 2 bases and J by 7 bases, 5 bases remained unmatched. The CDR3 region is CASSFGDRGQNTQYF. The CDR3 DNA sequence: TGTGCCAGCAGCTTTGGGGACAGGGGGCAAAATACGCAGTATTTT.

V is TRBV6-2 or TRBV6-3 and J is TRBJ2-1, with 9 bases lining up with TRBD2. The V and J ends lost 4 bases and 7 bases, in that order; junction bases with no gene match: 11. The CDR3 contains 16 residues. CDR1 and CDR2 from the germline V gene are MNHEY and SVGEGT. The CDR3: CASSLYAGGPTNEQFF. The CDR3 region has the DNA TGTGCCAGCAGTTTATATGCGGGAGGGCCCACGAATGAGCAGTTCTTC.

CDR3 residues: CASSLMLVGASGLLEETQYF. In DNA, the CDR3 is TGTGCCAGCAGCTTGATGTTGGTGGGGGCTAGCGGGTTATTAGAAGAGACCCAGTACTTC. V and J are TRBV7-8 and TRBJ2-5, with 8 bases lining up with TRBD2. The CDR3 is 20 amino acids. Germline CDR1 and CDR2: SGHVS and FQNEAQ. V shed 3 bases, J shed 3 bases, and the junction held 21 bases outside the gene matches.

The rearrangement links TRBV9 to TRBJ1-6, with TRBD1 as a possible D gene (5 bases). The CDR3 runs 15 residues. Germline V gene lookup returns CDR1 SGDLS and CDR2 YYNGEE. V lost 1 base and J 7 bases, leaving 12 bases between the germline ends. In nucleotides, the CDR3 is TGTGCCAGCAGCGTACAAGGGGCACCCAATTCACCCCTCCACTTT. Its protein is CASSVQGAPNSPLHF.

The genes are TRBV10-2 and TRBJ1-1, with 10 bases lining up with TRBD1. Germline loops: CDR1 WSHSY, CDR2 SAAADI. Trimming took 3 bases from V and 3 from J; bases not matched to a gene: 13. This CDR3 spans 18 amino acids. CDR3 nucleotides: TGCGCCAGCAGTGACACCTCGACAGGGGGCGACCGTGACACTGAAGCTTTCTTT. Protein product: CASSDTSTGGDRDTEAFF.

The rearrangement uses TRBV7-7 and TRBJ2-1; 7 bases align to TRBD1. Unmatched junction bases numbered 3, after V lost 5 bases and J lost 2 bases. Germline V gene sequence: CDR1 SSHAT, CDR2 FNYEAQ (reference sequence). CDR3 length equals 14 residues. The CDR3 bases are TGTGCCAGCAGCCGGACAGGCGCCTACAATGAGCAGTTCTTC. As protein: CASSRTGAYNEQFF.

The chain combines TRBV19 with TRBJ1-2; TRBD1 is a possible D gene (5 bases). This CDR3 has 15 residues. Germline CDR1 LNHDA, CDR2 SQIVND (reference sequence). Trimming shortened V by 7 bases and J by 4 bases, and 19 bases separated the two germline ends. The CDR3 DNA follows: TGTGCCAGTACCTCAAGTACGCGGGGACCCTATGGCTACACCTTC. Translating it yields CASTSSTRGPYGYTF.

V gene TRBV7-2 combines with J gene TRBJ2-7; D is uncertain. Per the germline V gene, CDR1 is SGHTA and CDR2 is FQGNSA. V lost 3 bases and J lost 3, with 15 bases in between. CDR3 length: 15 amino acids. CDR3 bases: TGTGCCAGCAGCTTCGCCTTCGGGTCTTACTACGAGCAGTACTTC. It translates to CASSFAFGSYYEQYF.